One T cell receptor beta chain is described in this entry. Its antigen is undetermined. Authors of the study amplified TCR beta CDR3 regions from RNA transcripts. During a first-round RT-PCR of the TCR CDR3, the HTBI primer set was used. TCRdb re-derived calls from the multiplex PCR reads in MiXCR, one entry per CDR3 protein. The data show approximately 640,000 distinct CDR3 sequences, with around 15% seen just once and 3% to 4% held by the top ten. Diagnoses rested on clinical symptoms, serum thyroxine and TRAb, thyroid ultrasound and orbital computed tomography. This CDR3 region has 16 residues. Trimming removed 5 bases at V and 1 base at J, with 19 bases between. Germline CDR1 and CDR2: SGHKS and YYEKEE (reference sequence). The data originate from a study of T cells in Graves' hyperthyroidism and ophthalmopathy. Study conclusions and caveats: Expanded thyroid clonotypes (above 0.001) were mostly also found in blood.

Sequenced material: blood. This TCR was recovered from a woman in her twenties or thirties with Graves' hyperthyroidism. This chain uses TRBV5-5 with TRBJ2-7; possible D gene TRBD2, 7 bases. CDR3 loop: CASSSGRDRLSYEQYF. The CDR3 coding sequence is TGTGCCAGCAGTAGCGGGCGAGACAGGTTATCCTACGAGCAGTACTTC.